This entry is about one TCR beta chain. Its antigen is undetermined. This CDR3 spans 12 amino acids. PCR employed 60 Vbeta and 13 Jbeta primers. Sequencing was performed with immunoSEQ multiplex PCR; in TCRdb, only in-frame clones are kept and a portion is missing. The top ten hold around 5% of the sample, which has 150,000 to 200,000 clones, about four fifths seen once. The entry originates in a study of cytomegalovirus exposure and HLA in healthy donors. General study results and limits: It was confirmed in vitro that a few of the CMV-associated chains were specific for CMV antigens.

The J gene is TRBJ2-5, the V gene TRBV21-1; the tabulated D call, TRBD1, remains unverified against the DNA. TRBV21-1 is described as a pseudogene. Specimen: PBMCs. The receptor was derived from a girl aged 10-17 years in good health and CMV-seropositive. CDR3 sequence: CASVPGQAKQYF. The CDR3, as DNA: TGTGCCAGCGTACCGGGACAGGCGAAGCAGTACTTC.